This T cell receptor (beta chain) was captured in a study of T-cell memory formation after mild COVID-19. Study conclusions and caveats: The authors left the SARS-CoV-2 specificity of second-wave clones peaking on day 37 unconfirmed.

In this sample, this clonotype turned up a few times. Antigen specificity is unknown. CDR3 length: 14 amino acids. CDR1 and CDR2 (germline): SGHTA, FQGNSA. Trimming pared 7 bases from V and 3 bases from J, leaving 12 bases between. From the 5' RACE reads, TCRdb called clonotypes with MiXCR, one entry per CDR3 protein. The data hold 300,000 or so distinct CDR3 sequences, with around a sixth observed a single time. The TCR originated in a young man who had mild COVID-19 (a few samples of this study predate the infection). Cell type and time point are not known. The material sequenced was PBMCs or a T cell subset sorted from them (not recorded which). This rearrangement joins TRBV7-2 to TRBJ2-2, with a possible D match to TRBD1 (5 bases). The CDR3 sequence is CASKEQGDTGELFF. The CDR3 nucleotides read TGTGCCAGCAAGGAGCAGGGTGACACCGGGGAGCTGTTTTTT.